This T cell receptor beta chain was found in a study of T cell responses to AZD1222 COVID-19 vaccine. Notes on the study in general: Donors skewed white British and female; clonal diversity was possibly underestimated.

Data came from immunoSEQ multiplex PCR; TCRdb stores just in-frame clones and leaves some out. The sample consists of 100,000 or so clones, just over 90% of them appearing once. The CDR3 spans 12 residues. Looked up from germline, CDR1 is MNHEY and CDR2 is SMNVEV (reference sequence). V shed 2 bases and J shed 11 bases, with 11 bases lying between them. Remarks on this clone: Its antigen is not identified.

This specimen consisted of peripheral blood, obtained on day 0 of AZD1222 vaccination. The rearrangement links TRBV27 to TRBJ2-3; TRBD1 or TRBD2 may be the D gene (5 bases each). The source is an adult in good health. The CDR3 DNA reads TGTGCCAGCAGTTTAATTAGGGGAGAGCAGTATTTT. This gives the protein CASSLIRGEQYF.